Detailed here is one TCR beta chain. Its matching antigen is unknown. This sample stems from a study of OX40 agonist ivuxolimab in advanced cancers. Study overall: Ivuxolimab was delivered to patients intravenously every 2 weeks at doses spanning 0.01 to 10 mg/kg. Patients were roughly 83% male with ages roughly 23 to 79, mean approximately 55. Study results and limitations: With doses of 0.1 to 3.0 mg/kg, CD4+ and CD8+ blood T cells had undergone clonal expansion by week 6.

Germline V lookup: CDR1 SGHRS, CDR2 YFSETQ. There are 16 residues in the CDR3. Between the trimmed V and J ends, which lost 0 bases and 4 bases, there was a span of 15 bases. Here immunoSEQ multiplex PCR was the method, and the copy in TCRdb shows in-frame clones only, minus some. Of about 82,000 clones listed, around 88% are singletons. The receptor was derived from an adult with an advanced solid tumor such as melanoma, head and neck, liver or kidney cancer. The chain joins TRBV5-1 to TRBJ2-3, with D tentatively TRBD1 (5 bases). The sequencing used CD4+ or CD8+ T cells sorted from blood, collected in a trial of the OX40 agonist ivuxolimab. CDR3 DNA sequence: TGCGCCAGCAGCTTGGAGGGCCGGGCCAGGGCAGATACGCAGTATTTT. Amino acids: CASSLEGRARADTQYF.